This T cell receptor (beta chain) was sequenced for a study of T-cell reconstitution after alpha-beta-depleted transplantation in children. Germline CDR1 is LGHNA and CDR2 is YSLEER. The CDR3 is 16 residues long. The junction had 9 bases not matched to a gene; V was cut back by 0 bases and J by 5 bases. For TCRbeta, the library was prepared with unique molecular identifiers. TCRdb analysed the PCR reads with MiXCR anew, one entry per CDR3 protein. The data contain fewer than 700,000 distinct CDR3 sequences, approximately 12% of them singletons. Here the sequenced sample was PBMCs, mostly from graft donor cells, taken 360 days after TCRalphabeta/CD19-depleted stem cell transplant. This TCR was recovered from a male patient younger than 18 who had a stem cell transplant for acute myeloid leukemia, so the T cells may come from the graft donor. This rearrangement joins TRBV4-3 to TRBJ1-1; 7 positions agree with TRBD1. The CDR3 is CASSQEGGRGDTEAFF. The CDR3 coding sequence is TGCGCCAGCAGCCAAGAGGGGGGCAGGGGGGATACTGAAGCTTTCTTT.